A selection of T cell receptor beta chains follows, all from one sample in a study of blood T cell repertoires in COVID-19. Profiling relied on immunoSEQ multiplex PCR, and the TCRdb table lists in-frame clones only, not all of them. Counted here are 250,000 to 300,000 clones, roughly 93% occurring once; the ten biggest clones make up 2.3%. Sequencing was performed on PBMCs or T cells enriched from blood (not recorded which). Source of these receptors: a woman aged 40-49 years with acute COVID-19. CDR3s include the opening cysteine and the closing phenylalanine or tryptophan. D genes are given only for firm matches.

j_gene: TRBJ2-7; d_gene: TRBD1; v_gene: TRBV2; CDR3aa: CASSSGTGSYEQYF
j_gene: TRBJ2-7; d_gene: -; v_gene: TRBV2; CDR3aa: CASSERGRDYEQYF
j_gene: TRBJ1-4; d_gene: -; v_gene: TRBV28; CDR3aa: CASSFSVGSPGVFF
j_gene: TRBJ2-7; d_gene: -; v_gene: TRBV12-3/TRBV12-4; CDR3aa: CASKIRQAREQYF
j_gene: TRBJ2-4; d_gene: -; v_gene: TRBV30; CDR3aa: CAWSVGLENIQYF
j_gene: TRBJ2-5; d_gene: -; v_gene: TRBV21-1; CDR3aa: CASSSAASVETQYF
j_gene: TRBJ2-7; d_gene: -; v_gene: TRBV11-2; CDR3aa: CASSLVRGLGEQYF
j_gene: TRBJ2-3; d_gene: -; v_gene: TRBV28; CDR3aa: CASSFLLDTQYF
j_gene: TRBJ2-5; d_gene: TRBD1; v_gene: TRBV9; CDR3aa: CASSVTGVETQYF
j_gene: TRBJ2-3; d_gene: TRBD2; v_gene: TRBV5-1; CDR3aa: CASSQRGSGGTDTQYF
j_gene: TRBJ1-1; d_gene: -; v_gene: TRBV30; CDR3aa: CAWSLGGWNTEAFF
j_gene: TRBJ2-7; d_gene: -; v_gene: TRBV18; CDR3aa: CASSPDRNSYEQYF
j_gene: TRBJ2-5; d_gene: -; v_gene: TRBV6-5; CDR3aa: CASSLGRGRETQYF
j_gene: TRBJ2-7; d_gene: -; v_gene: TRBV7-2; CDR3aa: CASSPQSYSYEQYF
j_gene: TRBJ2-1; d_gene: TRBD2; v_gene: TRBV7-9; CDR3aa: CASSLVLARVDEQFF
j_gene: TRBJ2-1; d_gene: TRBD2; v_gene: TRBV5-4; CDR3aa: CASSPSTLAGRNEQFF
j_gene: TRBJ2-7; d_gene: TRBD1; v_gene: TRBV10-3; CDR3aa: CAISEGGQGYEQYF
j_gene: TRBJ1-1; d_gene: TRBD1; v_gene: TRBV7-7; CDR3aa: CASSLPPGQGLNTEAFF
j_gene: TRBJ2-3; d_gene: -; v_gene: TRBV11-2; CDR3aa: CASSLGWGLSTDTQYF
j_gene: TRBJ1-4; d_gene: TRBD1; v_gene: TRBV18; CDR3aa: CASSPQGAGEKLFF
j_gene: TRBJ2-1; d_gene: TRBD2; v_gene: TRBV2; CDR3aa: CASREGTSGEQFF
j_gene: TRBJ1-5; d_gene: -; v_gene: TRBV6-5; CDR3aa: CASTEEKHQPQHF
j_gene: TRBJ1-1; d_gene: -; v_gene: TRBV6-2/TRBV6-3; CDR3aa: CASSYSSVRGSTEAFF
j_gene: TRBJ2-7; d_gene: -; v_gene: TRBV30; CDR3aa: CAWADWEYEQYF
j_gene: TRBJ2-2; d_gene: TRBD2; v_gene: TRBV4-1; CDR3aa: CASSPRLAGGGELFF
j_gene: TRBJ1-1; d_gene: TRBD1; v_gene: TRBV18; CDR3aa: CASSRTGEFTEAFF
j_gene: TRBJ1-2; d_gene: -; v_gene: TRBV7-2; CDR3aa: CASSLDRESSGYTF
j_gene: TRBJ1-1; d_gene: -; v_gene: TRBV6-5; CDR3aa: CASSYDRSSESEAFF
j_gene: TRBJ2-3; d_gene: TRBD2; v_gene: TRBV6-5; CDR3aa: CASAGGFLTDTQYF
j_gene: TRBJ1-4; d_gene: TRBD1; v_gene: TRBV3-1/TRBV3-2; CDR3aa: CASSQGSATGGLGLFF
j_gene: TRBJ1-6; d_gene: -; v_gene: TRBV28; CDR3aa: CASSLPPGHVRSPLHF
j_gene: TRBJ2-6; d_gene: -; v_gene: TRBV25-1; CDR3aa: CASSRTSGANVLTF
j_gene: TRBJ1-1; d_gene: -; v_gene: TRBV5-1; CDR3aa: CASSSTGSGNTEAFF
j_gene: TRBJ2-3; d_gene: -; v_gene: TRBV5-5; CDR3aa: CASSLQDWPDTQYF
j_gene: TRBJ2-3; d_gene: TRBD2; v_gene: TRBV4-1; CDR3aa: CASSLGTSGGAGTQYF
j_gene: TRBJ1-2; d_gene: TRBD1; v_gene: TRBV12-5; CDR3aa: CASGPSDREEVNYGYTF